This TCR beta chain was recovered during a study of T cell repertoires in cytomegalovirus infection. This clonotype was seen only a few times. Its antigen is still unknown. The germline V gene encodes CDR1 ENHRY and CDR2 SYGVKD. Trimming removed 2 bases from V and 8 bases from J, with 10 bases in between. The CDR3 spans 13 residues. TCRdb reprocessed the reads via MiXCR and lists one record per CDR3 protein. Of about 920,000 distinct CDR3 sequences detected, 30% to 40% appear once; the ten largest clones hold about 14%. Sequenced here: cultured CD8+ T cells from PBMCs, sampled from culture after CMV antigen stimulation. The TCR comes from a human donor in good health (CMV status not recorded). Some clones in this sample may be carry-over from other donors' samples. This chain joins TRBV10-3 and TRBJ2-1; TRBD2 is a possible D gene (5 bases). The CDR3 sequence: CAISEGSVHEQFF. The CDR3 nucleotides are TGTGCCATCAGTGAGGGTAGCGTCCATGAGCAGTTCTTC.